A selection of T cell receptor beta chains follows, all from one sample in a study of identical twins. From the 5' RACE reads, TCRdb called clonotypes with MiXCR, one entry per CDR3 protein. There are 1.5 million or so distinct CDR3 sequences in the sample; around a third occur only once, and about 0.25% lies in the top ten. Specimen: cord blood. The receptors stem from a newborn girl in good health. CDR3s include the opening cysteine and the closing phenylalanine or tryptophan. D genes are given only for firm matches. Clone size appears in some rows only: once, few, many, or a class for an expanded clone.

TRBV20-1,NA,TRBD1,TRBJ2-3,TGCAGTGGGGGGGACAGGGGGATCGCGCAGTATTTT,CSGGDRGIAQYF
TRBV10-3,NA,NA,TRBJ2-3,TGTGCCATCAGTGACAGGGGTGGTAGCACAGATACGCAGTATTTT,CAISDRGGSTDTQYF
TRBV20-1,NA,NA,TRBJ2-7,TGCAGTGCTAGATTGGAGGGGCGAATCTACGAGCAGTACTTC,CSARLEGRIYEQYF
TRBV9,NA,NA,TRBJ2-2,TGTGCCAGCAATGGCGGCGCCCACACCGGGGAGCTGTTTTTT,CASNGGAHTGELFF
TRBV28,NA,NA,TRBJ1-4,TGTGCCAGCGTCCGGGACGATTATGAAAAACTGTTTTTT,CASVRDDYEKLFF
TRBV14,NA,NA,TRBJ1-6,TGTGCCAGCAGCCATGTAGCTGCCAATTCACCCCTCCACTTT,CASSHVAANSPLHF
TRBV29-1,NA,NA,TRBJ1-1,TGCAGCGTTGATAAAATGGGACGAGGCCCGACCGCGGAAGCTTTCTTT,CSVDKMGRGPTAEAFF
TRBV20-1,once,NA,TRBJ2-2,TGCAGTGCTACAAAGATCATCAAAGGGGAGCTGTTTTTT,CSATKIIKGELFF
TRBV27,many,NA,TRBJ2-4,TGTGCCAGCCGAAGCCAGGGTAAAGCCAAAAACATTCAGTACTTC,CASRSQGKAKNIQYF
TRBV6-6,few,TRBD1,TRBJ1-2,TGTGCCAGCAGCCCGGACAGGGGCCCTTCAAACTATGGCTACACCTTC,CASSPDRGPSNYGYTF
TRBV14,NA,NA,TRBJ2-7,TGTGCCAGCAGCACAAGGAACGGATACGAGCAGTACTTC,CASSTRNGYEQYF
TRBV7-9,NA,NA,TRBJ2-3,TGTGCCAGCAGCCAGGGACGGAACACAGATACGCAGTATTTT,CASSQGRNTDTQYF
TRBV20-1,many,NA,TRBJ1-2,TGCAGTGCTAGGCCGAGCGCCGCAGCCACCTTC,CSARPSAAATF
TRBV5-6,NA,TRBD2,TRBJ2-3,TGTGCCAGCAGCAAGGGACTAGCGGGATTCACAGATACGCAGTATTTT,CASSKGLAGFTDTQYF
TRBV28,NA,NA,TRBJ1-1,TGTGCCAGCAGGACAGCTCGCCCTGAAGCTTTCTTT,CASRTARPEAFF
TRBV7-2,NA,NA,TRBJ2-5,TGTGCCAGCAGAACTCGCAGGGGCGAAGAGACCCAGTACTTC,CASRTRRGEETQYF
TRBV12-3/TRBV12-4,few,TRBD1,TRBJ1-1,TGTGCCAGCAGTTTTTGGCAGGGGGGTACTGAAGCTTTCTTT,CASSFWQGGTEAFF
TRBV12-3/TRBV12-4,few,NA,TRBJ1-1,TGTGCCAGTGGGCCACTCGGACAGTCTGAAGCTTTCTTT,CASGPLGQSEAFF
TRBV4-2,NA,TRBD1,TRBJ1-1,TGTGCCAGCAGCCAAGACAGGGGGCTGTGGGCTGAAGCTTTCTTT,CASSQDRGLWAEAFF
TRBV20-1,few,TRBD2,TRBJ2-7,TGCAGTGCTAGTATCCCGGGAGGTTTCTACGAGCAGTACTTC,CSASIPGGFYEQYF
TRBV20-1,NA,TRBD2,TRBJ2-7,TGCAGTGCTAGAGTGGTAGCGGGTACCTACGAGCAGTACTTC,CSARVVAGTYEQYF
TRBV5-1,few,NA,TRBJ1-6,TGCGCCAGCAGGAGGGACATCTCCTATAATTCACCCCTCCACTTT,CASRRDISYNSPLHF
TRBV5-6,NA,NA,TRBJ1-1,TGTGCCAGCAGCCCGGACCCCGGACTTCTCCTATACGGGACACGAAAAGGGGGAGCTTTCTTT,CASSPDPGLLLYGTRKGGAFF
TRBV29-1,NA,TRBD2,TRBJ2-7,TGCAGCGTTACCGGGACTATCAATTACGAGCAGTACTTC,CSVTGTINYEQYF
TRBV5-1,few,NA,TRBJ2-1,TGCGCCAGCAGCTTGGGTCTCCCGGGTTCCTACAATGAGCAGTTCTTC,CASSLGLPGSYNEQFF
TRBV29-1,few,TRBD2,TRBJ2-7,TGCAGCGTTGGGTTTAGCGGGGCCTACGAGCAGTACTTC,CSVGFSGAYEQYF
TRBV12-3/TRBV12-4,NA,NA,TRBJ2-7,TGTGCCAGCAGTCCAGTGGGCAGGTGGGAGCAGTACTTC,CASSPVGRWEQYF
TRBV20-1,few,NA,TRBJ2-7,TGCAGTGCTGAAGGGAGACTCTACGAGCAGTACTTC,CSAEGRLYEQYF
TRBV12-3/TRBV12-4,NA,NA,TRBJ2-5,TGTGCCAGCAGTTCCCTAGCGACCCAAGGGACCCAGTACTTC,CASSSLATQGTQYF
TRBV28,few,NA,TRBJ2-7,TGTGCCAGCAGTTTACCCTCTAGCTCTGCCTACGAGCAGTACTTC,CASSLPSSSAYEQYF
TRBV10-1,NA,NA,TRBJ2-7,TGCGCCAGCAGTGAGGGGAACAGCTACGAGCAGTACTTC,CASSEGNSYEQYF
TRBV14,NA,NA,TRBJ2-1,TGTGCCAGCAGCCAATTCCTCCGGGGGCCAGAGAATGAGCAGTTCTTC,CASSQFLRGPENEQFF
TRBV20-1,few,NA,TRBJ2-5,TGCAGTGCTCCCTCCACGGCAGGGAGGAAAGAGACCCAGTACTTC,CSAPSTAGRKETQYF
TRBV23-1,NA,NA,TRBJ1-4,TGCGCCAGCAGTCAATCGGACGGGAATGAAAAACTGTTTTTT,CASSQSDGNEKLFF
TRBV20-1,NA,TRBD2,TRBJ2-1,TGCAGTGCTAGAGATCTCGAGCGGGGGGGTAATGAGCAGTTCTTC,CSARDLERGGNEQFF
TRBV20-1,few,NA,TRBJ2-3,TGCAGTGCTAGAGAACGGATCACAGATACGCAGTATTTT,CSARERITDTQYF
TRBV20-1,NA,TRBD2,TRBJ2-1,TGCAGTGCTCAGGGACTAGCGGGAAATGAGCAGTTCTTC,CSAQGLAGNEQFF